The 32 T cell receptor beta chains below were found in one sample sequenced in a study of Graves' ophthalmopathy and Graves' hyperthyroidism. RNA transcripts were the template, and TCR beta CDR3 regions were amplified from them. HTBI primers were used in a first-round RT-PCR, which preceded a second-round multiplex PCR. TCRdb reprocessed the multiplex PCR reads with MiXCR, giving one entry per CDR3 protein. The sample lists approximately 1.2 million distinct CDR3 sequences, less than 45% occurring once. The specimen was peripheral blood or thyroid tissue (not recorded which). All receptors derive from an adult man with Graves' hyperthyroidism.

The chain joins TRBV10-3 to TRBJ2-7; TRBD2 matches at 12 bases. From germline, CDR1 is ENHRY and CDR2 SYGVKD. The CDR3 contains 13 residues. V lost 10 bases, J lost 5 bases, and 6 bases stayed unmatched. The CDR3 region is CASRTSGTHEQYF. For the CDR3, the DNA is TGTGCCAGCAGGACTAGCGGGACTCACGAGCAGTACTTC.

This clonotype was detected many times. The rearrangement links TRBV7-6 to TRBJ1-5, with unresolved D. V lost 4 bases to trimming and J lost 3 bases, with 7 bases between them. The CDR3 is 13 amino acids. In germline, CDR1 is SGHVS, CDR2 FNYEAQ. Here the CDR3 reads CASSSSHNQPQHF. The DNA for the CDR3 is TGTGCCAGCAGCTCCAGCCACAATCAGCCCCAGCATTTT.

This clonotype occurred a few times. This sequence joins TRBV7-2 and TRBJ1-6; D is uncertain. The length of the CDR3 is 13 residues. Germline V gene sequence: CDR1 SGHTA, CDR2 FQGNSA. With 3 bases removed from V and 8 bases from J, the gap between germline ends came to 8 bases. The CDR3 coding sequence is TGTGCCAGCAGCTTTGATGAGCATTCACCCCTCCACTTT. Translation: CASSFDEHSPLHF.

For this clonotype: A read error may be the cause here, since a much bigger clone is one base away. The chain is built from TRBV11-2 and TRBJ1-2; 7 nucleotides match TRBD1. The germline gives CDR1 SGHAT, CDR2 FQNNGV. This CDR3 region has 14 residues. Here the CDR3 reads CTSSWDRHNYGYTF. CDR3 nucleotides: TGTACCAGCAGCTGGGACAGACATAACTATGGCTACACCTTC.

Ten or more counts support this clonotype. V is TRBV7-9 and J is TRBJ2-7, with D perhaps matching TRBD1 (6 bases). Germline CDR1 is SEHNR and CDR2 is FQNEAQ (reference sequence). The CDR3 covers 13 residues. V lost 2 bases to trimming and J lost 3 bases, with 8 bases between them. The CDR3 reads CASSLRGGYEQYF. In nucleotides, the CDR3 is TGTGCCAGCAGCTTAAGAGGGGGCTACGAGCAGTACTTC.

The genes are TRBV29-1 and TRBJ2-7, with TRBD2 matching 11 bases. The V and J ends lost 4 bases and 6 bases, in that order; junction bases with no gene match: 5. The CDR3 is 13 amino acids. Per germline, CDR1 SQVTM and CDR2 ANQGSEA. The CDR3, as DNA: TGCAGCGTTGCTCCGGGACTAGCGGTCGAGCAGTACTTC. Translating gives CSVAPGLAVEQYF.

This clonotype was observed at least ten times. The chain employs TRBV15 and TRBJ2-7; 9 positions agree with TRBD1. Losses at the gene ends were 0 bases for V and 6 bases for J; bases not matched to a gene: 12. The CDR3 totals 17 residues. Germline loops: CDR1 LNHNV, CDR2 YYDKDF (reference sequence). CDR3 amino acids: CATSRDRGTGMFSEQYF. In DNA, the CDR3 is TGTGCCACCAGCAGAGATCGTGGGACAGGGATGTTCTCCGAGCAGTACTTC.

The CDR3 loop is CASSPGTGDPYEQYF. The CDR3, as DNA: TGTGCCAGCAGCCCTGGGACAGGGGACCCCTACGAGCAGTACTTC. V and J are TRBV5-4 and TRBJ2-7; 10 bases match TRBD1. After removal of 4 bases from V and 2 bases from J, the junction contained 6 bases not matched to a gene. This CDR3 contains 15 residues. Germline V gene sequence: CDR1 SGHNT, CDR2 YYREEE (reference sequence).

V and J are TRBV2 and TRBJ1-2; a possible D gene is TRBD1 (6 bases). Trimming took 7 bases from V and 5 from J, leaving 14 bases between them. CDR1 is SNHLY and CDR2 is FYNNEI in the germline V gene. The CDR3 loop spans 13 amino acids. This CDR3 reads CASTSRGAYGYTF. The CDR3 nucleotides are TGTGCCAGCACCTCCAGGGGAGCTTATGGCTACACCTTC.

This clonotype has ten or more counts. The rearrangement links TRBV19 to TRBJ1-5, with 7 bases matching TRBD1. The germline V gene has CDR1 LNHDA and CDR2 SQIVND (reference sequence). Trimming cost V 10 bases and J 0 bases; bases outside gene matches: 6. The CDR3 runs to 14 residues. CDR3 nucleotides: TGTGCCACGGGGACAGACTATAGCAATCAGCCCCAGCATTTT. Amino acid sequence: CATGTDYSNQPQHF. The variable domain in full, with the rest retrieved from reference TRBV19 and TRBJ1-5, is DGGITQSPKYLFRKEGQNVTLSCEQNLNHDAMYWYRQDPGQGLRLIYYSQIVNDFQKGDIAEGYSVSREKKESFPLTVTSAQKNPTAFYLCATGTDYSNQPQHFGDGTRLSIL.

This sequence joins TRBV19 and TRBJ2-2; 7 nucleotides align to TRBD2. V shed 5 bases, J shed 4 bases, and the junction held 4 bases outside the gene matches. CDR1 and CDR2 (germline): LNHDA, SQIVND (reference sequence). The CDR3 covers 14 residues. CDR3 sequence (DNA): TGTGCCAGTAGTTGGCGGGGGACCACCGGGGAGCTGTTTTTT. Its protein is CASSWRGTTGELFF.

The table lists this clonotype with a few counts. V usage is TRBV9 and J usage is TRBJ2-6; 10 bases are a match to TRBD1. V was pared by 5 bases and J by 1 base, with 9 bases of the junction left unmatched. Germline CDR1 is SGDLS and CDR2 is YYNGEE. The CDR3 is 18 amino acids. CDR3 region: CASSTRQGARSGANVLTF. CDR3 DNA: TGTGCCAGCAGTACGCGACAGGGGGCGCGGTCTGGGGCCAACGTCCTGACTTTC. Full variable domain (rest looked up from reference TRBV9 and TRBJ2-6): DSGVTQTPKHLITATGQRVTLRCSPRSGDLSVYWYQQSLDQGLQFLIQYYNGEERAKGNILERFSAQQFPDLHSELNLSSLELGDSALYFCASSTRQGARSGANVLTFGAGSRLTVL.

Ten or more counts support this clonotype. The V call is TRBV6-5, the J call TRBJ2-7; D not resolved. This CDR3 is built from 13 residues. V lost 7 bases, J lost 6 bases, and 16 bases lay in between. The germline V gene encodes CDR1 MNHEY and CDR2 SVGAGI. The chain's CDR3 is CASTPGLPGEQYF. Here the CDR3 DNA reads TGTGCCAGCACCCCGGGTTTACCTGGCGAGCAGTACTTC.

This clonotype was seen only a few times. This chain joins TRBV5-1 and TRBJ1-3; D ambiguous. This CDR3 is built from 16 residues. Germline V gives CDR1 SGHRS, CDR2 YFSETQ. V was cut by 4 bases and J by 0 bases, with 14 bases left in between. This chain's CDR3 is CASSMGSRVSGNTIYF. The CDR3 nucleotides are TGCGCCAGCAGCATGGGGAGCCGAGTCTCTGGAAACACCATATATTTT.

This chain uses TRBV19 with TRBJ1-2; the D is unclear. Germline CDR1 reads LNHDA; CDR2 reads SQIVND (reference sequence). The CDR3 loop spans 14 amino acids. V gave up 3 bases and J gave up 0 bases, with 8 bases separating them. Here the CDR3 DNA reads TGTGCCAGTAGTATCTGGCAGGCTAACTATGGCTACACCTTC. Protein product: CASSIWQANYGYTF. The entire variable domain, with the rest obtained from reference TRBV19 and TRBJ1-2, is as follows: DGGITQSPKYLFRKEGQNVTLSCEQNLNHDAMYWYRQDPGQGLRLIYYSQIVNDFQKGDIAEGYSVSREKKESFPLTVTSAQKNPTAFYLCASSIWQANYGYTFGSGTRLTVV.

The genes are TRBV10-3 and TRBJ2-7; perhaps TRBD2 as D (7 bases). V was shortened by 3 bases and J by 7 bases, with 16 bases between the two germline ends. CDR3 size: 14 residues. Per the germline V gene, CDR1 is ENHRY and CDR2 is SYGVKD. In DNA form, the CDR3 reads TGTGCCATCAGTGATCAACTGGGGGGGCTTGAGCAGTACTTC. This gives the protein CAISDQLGGLEQYF.

This chain uses TRBV11-1 with TRBJ1-2; D not resolved. CDR1 and CDR2 (germline): SGHAT, FQDESV (reference sequence). V lost 1 base, J lost 4 bases, and 16 bases lay in between. The CDR3 has 16 residues. The CDR3 nucleotides read TGTGCCAGCAGCTTAGGCCCCCTTTTGGCCCCCTATGGCTACACCTTC. Translation gives CASSLGPLLAPYGYTF.

The rearrangement uses TRBV10-3 and TRBJ2-7; 9 nucleotides align to TRBD1. After removal of 2 bases from V and 0 bases from J, the junction contained 8 bases not matched to a gene. Germline CDR1 reads ENHRY; CDR2 reads SYGVKD. The CDR3 loop spans 17 amino acids. The DNA of the CDR3 is TGTGCCATCAGTGAGAGAAACAGGGGGCTCCTCTCCTACGAGCAGTACTTC. The encoded protein is CAISERNRGLLSYEQYF.

This clonotype was observed many times. The rearrangement links TRBV4-2 to TRBJ1-3; no reliable D call. Trimming took 0 bases from V and 0 from J, leaving 9 bases between them. The CDR3 has 16 residues. CDR1 is LGHNA, CDR2 YNFKEQ, per germline. The CDR3 bases are TGTGCCAGCAGCCAAGAGTCGAGGAGCTCTGGAAACACCATATATTTT. Its translation: CASSQESRSSGNTIYF.

The chain combines TRBV10-3 with TRBJ1-2, with 7 positions matching TRBD1. The germline V gene has CDR1 ENHRY and CDR2 SYGVKD. Trimming took 4 bases from V and 7 from J; bases not matched to a gene: 6. CDR3 size: 13 residues. The CDR3 nucleotides are TGTGCCATCAGTGGACAGGGCCTAGGTGGCTACACCTTC. Translated: CAISGQGLGGYTF.

This sequence joins TRBV28 and TRBJ2-2, with a tentative D call TRBD1 (6 bases). V dropped 6 bases and J dropped 6 bases, with 14 bases sitting between them. Germline lookup yields CDR1 MDHEN and CDR2 SYDVKM. The CDR3 extends over 14 amino acids. The CDR3 nucleotides read TGTGCCAGCAGGCCAACAGGGTCAGCCGGGGAGCTGTTTTTT. This sequence encodes CASRPTGSAGELFF.

This clonotype was found many times. V and J are TRBV10-2 and TRBJ1-1; D is possibly TRBD1 (6 bases). Germline CDR1 reads WSHSY; CDR2 reads SAAADI. The CDR3 totals 12 residues. V dropped 7 bases and J dropped 8 bases, with 14 bases sitting between them. CDR3 coding DNA: TGCGCCAGCAAATCGACGGGGGCCGAAGCTTTCTTT. Translated, it gives CASKSTGAEAFF.

Remarks on this clonotype: A much larger clonotype is one base distant, so this may be a read error. The chain has TRBV5-1 and TRBJ2-7; no definite D call. The CDR3 loop spans 13 amino acids. The germline V gene has CDR1 SGHRS and CDR2 YFSETQ. The CDR3 nucleotides read TGCGTCAGCAGCTTCCAGGACGTTTACGAGCAGTACTTC. Protein sequence: CVSSFQDVYEQYF.

The DNA of the CDR3 is TGTGCCAGCAGTCTAAGCGTAATCAACGAAAAACTGTTTTTT. This translates into CASSLSVINEKLFF. The rearrangement links TRBV12-3 or TRBV12-4 to TRBJ1-4; no reliable D call. Trimming took 5 bases from V and 8 from J, leaving 15 bases between them. The CDR3 loop spans 14 amino acids.

This clonotype was counted many times. CDR3 DNA sequence: TGTGCCAGCAGCTTAGTTGTTTTTGGTATGGTCCCTGAAGCTTTCTTT. Its protein is CASSLVVFGMVPEAFF. This rearrangement joins TRBV7-2 to TRBJ1-1; the D is unclear. The CDR3 extends over 16 amino acids. Germline V CDR1 and CDR2: SGHTA, FQGNSA. V dropped 1 base and J dropped 6 bases, with 18 bases sitting between them.

This clonotype was counted between two and nine times. CDR3 DNA sequence: TGCAGCGTTGAAGATCGCGGACCCCAGACCTTCTTT. Protein: CSVEDRGPQTFF. The V and J genes are TRBV29-1 and TRBJ1-1, with no clear D. This CDR3 spans 12 amino acids. Trimming removed 0 bases from V and 14 bases from J, with 16 bases in between. Per germline, CDR1 SQVTM and CDR2 ANQGSEA. The full variable domain, with the rest looked up from reference TRBV29-1 and TRBJ1-1, is SAVISQKPSRDICQRGTSLTIQCQVDSQVTMMFWYRQQPGQSLTLIATANQGSEATYESGFVIDKFPISRPNLTFSTLTVSNMSPEDSSIYLCSVEDRGPQTFFGQGTRLTVV.

A few counts support this clonotype. Given a much more abundant clone one base away, this may be a read error. This rearrangement joins TRBV7-9 to TRBJ1-5; unclear D gene. This CDR3 has 13 residues. CDR1 is SEHNR, CDR2 FQNEAQ, per germline (reference sequence). CDR3 in DNA: TGTGCCGGCAGCAACACCGGCTGGGAGCCCCAGCATTTT. Its translation: CAGSNTGWEPQHF.

On this clonotype: A much larger clonotype is one base distant, so this may be a read error. This chain uses TRBV7-7 with TRBJ2-2; TRBD1 matches at 8 bases. The V segment lost 4 bases and the J segment 5 bases; nucleotides outside the gene matches: 6. CDR3 length: 15 residues. Germline-derived CDR1 and CDR2 are SSHAT and FNYEAQ (reference sequence). The CDR3 region is CASSWGQDATGELFF. DNA for the CDR3: TGTGCCAGCAGCTGGGGACAGGATGCGACCGGGGAGCTGTTTTTT.

This clonotype was counted only a few times. The chain joins TRBV7-8 to TRBJ2-7; 8 nucleotides line up with TRBD2. CDR3 size: 16 residues. Germline CDR1 is SGHVS and CDR2 is FQNEAQ. The V and J ends lost 5 bases and 7 bases, in that order; junction bases with no gene match: 16. The CDR3 reads CASSPTRVAGPGEQYF. For the CDR3, the DNA is TGTGCCAGCAGCCCCACGAGAGTAGCGGGACCCGGGGAGCAGTACTTC.

Comments on this clonotype: It is unclear where the CDR3 begins or ends on the DNA, so no DNA is shown, and the CDR3 is as TCRdb lists it. CDR3 in amino acids: CACSVEAFGETQYF. The chain combines TRBV25-1 with TRBJ2-7. The length of the CDR3 is 14 amino acids, counting both ends. Looked up from germline, CDR1 is MGHDK and CDR2 is SYGVNS.

This clonotype occurred many times. The V gene is TRBV15, the J gene TRBJ1-5; maybe TRBD1 (6 bases). The germline V gene encodes CDR1 LNHNV and CDR2 YYDKDF (reference sequence). Trimming took 4 bases from V and 3 from J, leaving 13 bases between them. This CDR3 contains 15 residues. The CDR3 spells CATSIDGQYNQPQHF. CDR3 DNA sequence: TGTGCCACCAGCATAGACGGACAGTACAATCAGCCCCAGCATTTT.

The chain has TRBV10-3 and TRBJ1-2, with 11 bases identical to TRBD1. V trimming: 8 bases; J trimming: 1 base; junction bases outside the gene matches: 6. The germline gives CDR1 ENHRY, CDR2 SYGVKD. This CDR3 region has 15 residues. CDR3 bases: TGTGCCATCGCGCCGGGACAGGGGGGTAACTATGGCTACACCTTC. This sequence encodes CAIAPGQGGNYGYTF.